The clone carrying this TCR beta chain was detected a few times. Amplification targeted TCR beta CDR3 regions from RNA transcripts. TCR CDR3 regions were first amplified by RT-PCR with HTBI primers. TCRdb re-derived calls from the multiplex PCR reads in MiXCR, one entry per CDR3 protein. Seen here are hundreds of thousands of distinct CDR3 sequences, 38% observed once, and the top ten hold 8.9%. This sample stems from a study of T cells in Graves' hyperthyroidism and ophthalmopathy. Across the whole study: Pretreatment peripheral blood was obtained at initial diagnosis.

There are 13 residues in the CDR3. V shed 3 bases and J shed 7 bases, with 13 bases lying between them. Germline CDR1 and CDR2: SEHNR and FQNEAQ (reference sequence). The receptor was isolated from a man younger than 35 with Graves' hyperthyroidism. The sequenced sample was blood. The J gene is TRBJ2-7, the V gene TRBV7-9; D gene ambiguous. The DNA of the CDR3 is TGTGCCAGCAGCTTGAACGCGGACGGGGAGCAGTACTTC. This sequence encodes CASSLNADGEQYF.